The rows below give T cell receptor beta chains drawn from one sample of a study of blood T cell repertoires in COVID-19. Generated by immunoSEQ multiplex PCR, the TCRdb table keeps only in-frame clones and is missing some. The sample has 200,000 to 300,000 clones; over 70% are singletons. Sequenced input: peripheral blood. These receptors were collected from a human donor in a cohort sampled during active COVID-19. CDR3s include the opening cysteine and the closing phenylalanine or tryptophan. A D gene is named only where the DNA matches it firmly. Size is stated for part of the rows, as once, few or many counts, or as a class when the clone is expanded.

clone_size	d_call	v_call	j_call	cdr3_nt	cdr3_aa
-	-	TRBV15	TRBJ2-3	TGTGCCACCAGCTCAGAAGAAGGGGCAGATACGCAGTATTTT	CATSSEEGADTQYF
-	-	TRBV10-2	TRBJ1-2	TGCGCCAGCAGTGAGAACAGCAACTATGGCTACACCTTC	CASSENSNYGYTF
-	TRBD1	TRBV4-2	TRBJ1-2	TGTGCCAGCAGCCCGGACAGGGGGTCTTCTAACTATGGCTACACCTTC	CASSPDRGSSNYGYTF
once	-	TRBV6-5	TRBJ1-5	TGTGCCACCAGATCACGGGTTAATCAGCCCCAGCATTTT	CATRSRVNQPQHF
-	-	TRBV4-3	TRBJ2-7	TGCGCCAGCAGCCAAAACAGGGCCCCTGGCTACGAGCAGTACTTC	CASSQNRAPGYEQYF
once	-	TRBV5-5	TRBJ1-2	TGTGCCAGCAGCCCTTTCGTAGGGAGTGGCTATGGCTACACCTTC	CASSPFVGSGYGYTF
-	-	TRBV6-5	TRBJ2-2	TGTGCCAGCGCGGGGATTTCTAACACCGGGGAGCTGTTTTTT	CASAGISNTGELFF
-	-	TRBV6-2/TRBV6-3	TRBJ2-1	TGTGCCAGCAGTATCCAGAATAATGAGCAGTTCTTC	CASSIQNNEQFF
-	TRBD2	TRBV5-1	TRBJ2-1	TGCGCCAGCAGCTTGGCAGGTGGGGGACTAGCCACAGTTTATGAGCAGTTCTTC	CASSLAGGGLATVYEQFF
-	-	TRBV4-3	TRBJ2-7	TGCGCCAGCAGCCAAGTTCTAGGGGCTAGTGGCGAGCAGTACTTC	CASSQVLGASGEQYF
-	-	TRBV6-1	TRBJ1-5	TGTGCCAGCAGTGAAACCGGGAGGGGTCAGCCCCAGCATTTT	CASSETGRGQPQHF
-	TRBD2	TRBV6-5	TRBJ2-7	TGTGCCAGCAGGTCCACGACTAGCGGCTCCTACGAGCAGTACTTC	CASRSTTSGSYEQYF
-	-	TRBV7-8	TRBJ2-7	TGTGCCAGCAGCTCCCCCAACGAGCAGTACTTC	CASSSPNEQYF
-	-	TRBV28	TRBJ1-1	TGTGCCAGCAGTTTATGGCGGAACACTGAAGCTTTCTTT	CASSLWRNTEAFF
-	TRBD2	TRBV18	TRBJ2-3	TGTGCCAGCTCACCCAGCGGGGGCACAGATACGCAGTATTTT	CASSPSGGTDTQYF
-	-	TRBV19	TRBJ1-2	TGTGCCAGTGCGGCCGCCAGTAGTATATCGATGTGGATCTATGGCTACACCTTC	CASAAASSISMWIYGYTF
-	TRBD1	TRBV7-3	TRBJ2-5	TGTGCCAGCAGCCGCGCGGGACAGGGTTATCAAGAGACCCAGTACTTC	CASSRAGQGYQETQYF
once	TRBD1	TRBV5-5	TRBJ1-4	TGTGCCAGCAGCCCTTTGGGACAGACGGATGAAAAACTGTTTTTT	CASSPLGQTDEKLFF
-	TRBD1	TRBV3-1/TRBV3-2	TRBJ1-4	TGTGCCAGCAGCCAAAGCCCCCCGACAGGGCTAAGTGAAAAACTGTTTTTT	CASSQSPPTGLSEKLFF
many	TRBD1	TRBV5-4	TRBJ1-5	TGTGCCAGCGACAGGGGTGGGAATCAGCCCCAGCATTTT	CASDRGGNQPQHF
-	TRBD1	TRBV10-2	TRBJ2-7	TGCGCCAGCAGTGAGTCTCTATACCGGGACAGGGAGCAGCAGTACTTC	CASSESLYRDREQQYF
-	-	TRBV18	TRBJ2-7	TGTGCCAGCTCCGCCGGGGGTCTCCCCTACGAGCAGTACTTC	CASSAGGLPYEQYF
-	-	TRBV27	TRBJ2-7	TGTGCCAGCAGTTTATTAGGGGCCAGTTCCTACGAGCAGTACTTC	CASSLLGASSYEQYF
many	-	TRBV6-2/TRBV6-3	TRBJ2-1	TGTGCCAGCAGTCACCGGGACTTCACCTACAATGAGCAGTTCTTC	CASSHRDFTYNEQFF
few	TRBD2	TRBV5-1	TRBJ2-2	TGCGCCAGCAGCTCGGGACTAGCGGACACCGGGGAGCTGTTTTTT	CASSSGLADTGELFF
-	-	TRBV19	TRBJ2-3	TGTGCCAGTAGTTACAGGGTTTGGGATACGCAGTATTTT	CASSYRVWDTQYF
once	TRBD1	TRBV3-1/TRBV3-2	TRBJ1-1	TGTGCCAGCAGCCAAGACTTGGACAGGACGGCTGAAGCTTTCTTT	CASSQDLDRTAEAFF
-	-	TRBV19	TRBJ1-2	TGTGCCAGTACCACACCTCGGGGTTTTGACTATGGCTACACCTTC	CASTTPRGFDYGYTF
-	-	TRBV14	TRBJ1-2	TGTGCCAGCAGCCAAGAAGGACGGGGCTATGGCTACACCTTC	CASSQEGRGYGYTF
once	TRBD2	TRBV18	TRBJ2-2	TGTGCCAGCTCACCAATAGCGGGGTCCGGGGAGCTGTTTTTT	CASSPIAGSGELFF
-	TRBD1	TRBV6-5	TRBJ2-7	TGTGCCAGCAGACCAGGGGGCAGCTCCTACGAGCAGTACTTC	CASRPGGSSYEQYF
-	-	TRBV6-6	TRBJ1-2	TGTGCCAGCAACAGGGTCGGGTATGGCTACACCTTC	CASNRVGYGYTF
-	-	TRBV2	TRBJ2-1	TGTGCCAGCAGGGTGCGTCTTCTATATGAGCAGTTCTTC	CASRVRLLYEQFF
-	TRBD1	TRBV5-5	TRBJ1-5	TGTGCCAGCAGCCCGGGACAGGTGATCCCCAATCAGCCCCAGCATTTT	CASSPGQVIPNQPQHF
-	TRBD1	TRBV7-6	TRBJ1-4	TGTGCCAGCAGCTTAAACAGGGGCGGCAATGAAAAACTGTTTTTT	CASSLNRGGNEKLFF
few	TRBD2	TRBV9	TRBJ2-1	TGTGCCAGCAGCGTTAGCGGGAGCTCCTACAATGAGCAGTTCTTC	CASSVSGSSYNEQFF
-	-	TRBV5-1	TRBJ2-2	TGCGCCAGCACTCCAAACAGCGGGCCTACTAACACCGGGGAGCTGTTTTTT	CASTPNSGPTNTGELFF
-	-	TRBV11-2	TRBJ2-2	TGTGCCAGCATCCAGAGGAGGGTGTTCAGGCTGTTTTTT	CASIQRRVFRLFF
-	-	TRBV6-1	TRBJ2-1	TGTGCCAGCAGTGAACGCGGGACCTACAATGAGCAGTTCTTC	CASSERGTYNEQFF
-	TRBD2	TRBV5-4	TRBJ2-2	TGTGCCAGCAGCTCAGCGGGGACGAACACCGGGGAGCTGTTTTTT	CASSSAGTNTGELFF
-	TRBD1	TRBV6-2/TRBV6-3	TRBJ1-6	TGTGCCAGCAGCCTAAATGACAGGGGAGCTATTAATTCACCCCTCCACTTT	CASSLNDRGAINSPLHF
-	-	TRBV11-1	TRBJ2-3	TGTGCCAGCAGCTTAGCGGGAGTAAGGTCAGATACGCAGTATTTT	CASSLAGVRSDTQYF
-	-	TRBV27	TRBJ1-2	TGTGCCAGCAGCACGTTGGGGGGGGATACTAACTATGGCTACACCTTC	CASSTLGGDTNYGYTF
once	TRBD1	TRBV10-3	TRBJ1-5	TGTGCCATCAGTGGGACAGGGATTCAGCCCCAGCATTTT	CAISGTGIQPQHF
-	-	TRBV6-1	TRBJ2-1	TGTGCCAGCAGTGAAGCTGGGGGGTACAGACTGTACAATGAGCAGTTCTTC	CASSEAGGYRLYNEQFF
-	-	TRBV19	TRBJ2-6	TGTGCCAGTAGTACGAGCTACGTCCTGACTTTC	CASSTSYVLTF
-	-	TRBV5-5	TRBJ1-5	TGTGCCAGCAGCTTGTATAGGGGAAATCAGCCCCAGCATTTT	CASSLYRGNQPQHF
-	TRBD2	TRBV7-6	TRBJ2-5	TGTGCCAGCGGCCCCGTCGGGAGGCGCGGGGAAGAGACCCAGTACTTC	CASGPVGRRGEETQYF
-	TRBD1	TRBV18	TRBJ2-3	TGTGCCAGCTCACCACGGACTGGTTGGCAGGGGGCAGATACGCAGTATTTT	CASSPRTGWQGADTQYF
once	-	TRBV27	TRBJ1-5	TGTGCCAGCAGTCAGACGGGCAGGGGTTGGGAGCCCCAGCATTTT	CASSQTGRGWEPQHF
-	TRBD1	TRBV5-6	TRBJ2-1	TGTGCCAGCTTGGGGACAGGGTCCTACAATGAGCAGTTCTTC	CASLGTGSYNEQFF
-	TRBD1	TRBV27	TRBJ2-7	TGTGCCAGCAGTTTATTGGGGGGACAGGGGAACGAGCAGTACTTC	CASSLLGGQGNEQYF
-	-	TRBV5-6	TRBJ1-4	TGTGCCAGCAGCTTAGGCGGGGGGACTGATGAAAAACTGTTTTTT	CASSLGGGTDEKLFF
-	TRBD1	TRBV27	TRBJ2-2	TGTGCCAGCAGATCCCAGGGGGCCTCGAACACCGGGGAGCTGTTTTTT	CASRSQGASNTGELFF
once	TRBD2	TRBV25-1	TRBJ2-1	TGTGCCAGCAGTGAACGTATAGGACTAGCGGGAGTTTTTCAGTTCTTC	CASSERIGLAGVFQFF
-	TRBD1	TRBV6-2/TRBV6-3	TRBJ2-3	TGTGCCAGCAGTCACGGACAGGGGGCGTCACGTACGCAGTATTTT	CASSHGQGASRTQYF
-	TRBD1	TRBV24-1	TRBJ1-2	TGTGCCACCAGTGCCCCGGGGACAGGGGGCGCCTATGGCTACACCTTC	CATSAPGTGGAYGYTF